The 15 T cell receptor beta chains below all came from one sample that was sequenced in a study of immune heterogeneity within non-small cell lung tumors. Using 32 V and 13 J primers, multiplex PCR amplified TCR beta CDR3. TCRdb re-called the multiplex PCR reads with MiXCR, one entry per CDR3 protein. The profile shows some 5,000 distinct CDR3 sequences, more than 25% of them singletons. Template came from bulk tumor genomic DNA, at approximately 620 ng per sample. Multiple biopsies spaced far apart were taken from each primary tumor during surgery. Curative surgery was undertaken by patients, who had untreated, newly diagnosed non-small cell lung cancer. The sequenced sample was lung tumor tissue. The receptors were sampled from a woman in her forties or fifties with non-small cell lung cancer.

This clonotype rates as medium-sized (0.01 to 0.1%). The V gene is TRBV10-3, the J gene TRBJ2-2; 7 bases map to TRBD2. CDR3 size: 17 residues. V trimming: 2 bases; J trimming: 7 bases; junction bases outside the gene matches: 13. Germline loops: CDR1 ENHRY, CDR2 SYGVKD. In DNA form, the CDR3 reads TGTGCCATCAGTGAGCCCTTTGGCGGGAGAGTTATCGGGGAGCTGTTTTTT. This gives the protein CAISEPFGGRVIGELFF.

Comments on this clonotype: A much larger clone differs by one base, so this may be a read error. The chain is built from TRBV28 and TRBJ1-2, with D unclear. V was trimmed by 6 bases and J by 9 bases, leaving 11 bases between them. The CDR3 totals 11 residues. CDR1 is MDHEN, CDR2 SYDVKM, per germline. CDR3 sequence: CASSKIDCYTF. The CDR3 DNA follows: TGTGCCAGCAGCAAAATAGATTGCTACACCTTC.

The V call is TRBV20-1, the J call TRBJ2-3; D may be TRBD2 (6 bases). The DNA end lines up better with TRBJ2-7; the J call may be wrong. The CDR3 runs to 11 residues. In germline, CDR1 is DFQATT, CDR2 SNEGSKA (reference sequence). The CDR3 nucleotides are TGCAGTGGTTCTAGCGACTACGAGCAGTACTTC. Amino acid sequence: CSGSSDYEQYF.

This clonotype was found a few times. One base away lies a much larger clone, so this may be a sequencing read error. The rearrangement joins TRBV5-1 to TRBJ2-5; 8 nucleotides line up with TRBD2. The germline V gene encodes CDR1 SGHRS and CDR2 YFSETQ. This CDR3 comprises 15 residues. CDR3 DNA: TGCGCCAGCAAGGCGGGGGGCTACGTCCAAGAGACCCATTACTTC. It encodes CASKAGGYVQETHYF. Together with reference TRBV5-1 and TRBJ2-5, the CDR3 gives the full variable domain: KAGVTQTPRYLIKTRGQQVTLSCSPISGHRSVSWYQQTPGQGLQFLFEYFSETQRNKGNFPGRFSGRQFSNSRSEMNVSTLELGDSALYLCASKAGGYVQETHYFGPGTRLLVL.

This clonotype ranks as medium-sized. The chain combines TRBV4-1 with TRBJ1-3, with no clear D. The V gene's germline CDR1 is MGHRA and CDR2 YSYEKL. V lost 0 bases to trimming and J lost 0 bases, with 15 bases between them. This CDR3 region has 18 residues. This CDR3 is CASSQDRLTRTSGNTIYF. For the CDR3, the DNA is TGCGCCAGCAGCCAAGATAGATTGACGAGAACCTCTGGAAACACCATATATTTT.

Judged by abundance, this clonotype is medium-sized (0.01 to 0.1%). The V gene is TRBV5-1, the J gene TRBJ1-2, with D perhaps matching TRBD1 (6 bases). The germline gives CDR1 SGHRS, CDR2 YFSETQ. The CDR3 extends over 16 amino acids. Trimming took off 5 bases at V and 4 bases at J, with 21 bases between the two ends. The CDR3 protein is CASRTDQGLGGYGYTF. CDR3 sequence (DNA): TGCGCCAGCAGAACCGACCAGGGGCTAGGGGGCTATGGCTACACCTTC.

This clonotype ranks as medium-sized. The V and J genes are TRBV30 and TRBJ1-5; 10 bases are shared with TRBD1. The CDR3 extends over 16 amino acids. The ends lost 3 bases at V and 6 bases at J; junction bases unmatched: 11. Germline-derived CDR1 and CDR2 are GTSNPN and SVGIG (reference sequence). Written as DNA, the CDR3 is TGTGCCTGGAGACCCTCCGGGACAGGGGCTTCTCAGCCCCAGCATTTT. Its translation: CAWRPSGTGASQPQHF.

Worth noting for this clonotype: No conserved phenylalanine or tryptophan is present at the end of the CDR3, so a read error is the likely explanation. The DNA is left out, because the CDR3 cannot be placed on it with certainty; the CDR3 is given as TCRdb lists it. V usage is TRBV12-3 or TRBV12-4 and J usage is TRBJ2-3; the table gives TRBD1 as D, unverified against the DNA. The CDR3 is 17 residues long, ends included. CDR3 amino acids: CASSPLRDSQYEQYFGP.

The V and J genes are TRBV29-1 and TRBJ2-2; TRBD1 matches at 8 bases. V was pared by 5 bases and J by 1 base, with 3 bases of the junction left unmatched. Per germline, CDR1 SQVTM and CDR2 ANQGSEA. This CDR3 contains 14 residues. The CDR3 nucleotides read TGCAGCGTTAAGGGGACAGGGAACACCGGGGAGCTGTTTTTT. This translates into CSVKGTGNTGELFF.

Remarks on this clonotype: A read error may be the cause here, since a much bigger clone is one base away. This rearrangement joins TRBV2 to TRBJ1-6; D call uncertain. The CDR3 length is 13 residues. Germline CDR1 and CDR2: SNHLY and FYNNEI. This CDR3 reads CASSEGRNSHLHF. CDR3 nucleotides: TGTGCCAGCAGTGAGGGGAGGAATTCACACCTCCACTTT.

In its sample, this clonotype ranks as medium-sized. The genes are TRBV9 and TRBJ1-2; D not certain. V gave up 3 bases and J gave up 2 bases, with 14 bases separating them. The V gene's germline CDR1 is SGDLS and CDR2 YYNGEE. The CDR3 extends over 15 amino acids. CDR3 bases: TGTGCCAGCAGCGCCGACCTTACTCTAAACTATGGCTACACCTTC. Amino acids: CASSADLTLNYGYTF.

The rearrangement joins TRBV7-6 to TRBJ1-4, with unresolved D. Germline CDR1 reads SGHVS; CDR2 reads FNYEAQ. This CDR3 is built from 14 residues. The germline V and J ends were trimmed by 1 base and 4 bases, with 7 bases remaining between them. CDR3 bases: TGTGCCAGCAGCTTAGGTTGGATTAATGAAAAACTGTTTTTT. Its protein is CASSLGWINEKLFF.

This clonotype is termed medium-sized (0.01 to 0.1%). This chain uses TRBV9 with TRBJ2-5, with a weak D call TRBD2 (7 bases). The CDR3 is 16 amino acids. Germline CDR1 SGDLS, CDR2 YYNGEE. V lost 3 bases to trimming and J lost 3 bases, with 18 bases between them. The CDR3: CASSAHAGALEETQYF. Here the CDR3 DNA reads TGTGCCAGCAGCGCACACGCGGGGGCCCTTGAAGAGACCCAGTACTTC. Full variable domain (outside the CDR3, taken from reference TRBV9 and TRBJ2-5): DSGVTQTPKHLITATGQRVTLRCSPRSGDLSVYWYQQSLDQGLQFLIQYYNGEERAKGNILERFSAQQFPDLHSELNLSSLELGDSALYFCASSAHAGALEETQYFGPGTRLLVL.

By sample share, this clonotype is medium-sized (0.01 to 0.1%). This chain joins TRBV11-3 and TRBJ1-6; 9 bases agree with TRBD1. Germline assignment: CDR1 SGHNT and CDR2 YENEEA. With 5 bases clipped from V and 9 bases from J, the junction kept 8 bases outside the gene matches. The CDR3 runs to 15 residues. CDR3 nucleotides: TGTGCCAGCAGCCCGCGGACAGGGGTAGGTTCACCCCTCCACTTT. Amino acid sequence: CASSPRTGVGSPLHF.

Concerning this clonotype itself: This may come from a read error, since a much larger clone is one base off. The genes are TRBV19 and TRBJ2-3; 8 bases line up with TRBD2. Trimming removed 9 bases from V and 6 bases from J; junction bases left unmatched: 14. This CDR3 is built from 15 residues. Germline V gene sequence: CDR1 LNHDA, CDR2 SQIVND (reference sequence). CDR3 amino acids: CASRGLGGEKDTQYF. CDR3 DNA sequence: TGTGCCAGCAGGGGACTAGGGGGAGAAAAGGATACGCAGTATTTT.